This T cell receptor (beta chain) was captured by sequencing in a study of Ad26.COV2.S vaccination and SARS-CoV-2 variants. Broader study findings: Spike-specific responses of CD8+ and CD4+ T cells were reported to display substantial breadth after vaccination.

Trimming removed 5 bases from V and 11 bases from J; junction bases left unmatched: 1. Germline loops: CDR1 LGHNT, CDR2 FRNRAP. The CDR3 loop spans 10 amino acids. Regarding treatment: roughly 20 received Ad26.COV2.S at low or high dose, single or two shots; several received placebo; per-sample allocation not given. Following the first vaccine or placebo injection, samples were taken on day 63. Produced via immunoSEQ multiplex PCR; TCRdb's table is partial and in-frame only. The sample shows more than 300,000 clones, about nine tenths of them seen only once. For this clone: Its antigen is currently unknown.

The source is a person between 18 and 59 years old who received the Ad26.COV2.S COVID-19 vaccine or a placebo. Sequenced here: peripheral blood, sampled in a trial of Ad26.COV2.S vaccine versus placebo. The chain has TRBV12-5 and TRBJ1-1; 8 bases line up with TRBD1. This CDR3 reads CASGQGAAFF. The CDR3 DNA is TGTGCTAGTGGTCAGGGGGCGGCTTTCTTT.